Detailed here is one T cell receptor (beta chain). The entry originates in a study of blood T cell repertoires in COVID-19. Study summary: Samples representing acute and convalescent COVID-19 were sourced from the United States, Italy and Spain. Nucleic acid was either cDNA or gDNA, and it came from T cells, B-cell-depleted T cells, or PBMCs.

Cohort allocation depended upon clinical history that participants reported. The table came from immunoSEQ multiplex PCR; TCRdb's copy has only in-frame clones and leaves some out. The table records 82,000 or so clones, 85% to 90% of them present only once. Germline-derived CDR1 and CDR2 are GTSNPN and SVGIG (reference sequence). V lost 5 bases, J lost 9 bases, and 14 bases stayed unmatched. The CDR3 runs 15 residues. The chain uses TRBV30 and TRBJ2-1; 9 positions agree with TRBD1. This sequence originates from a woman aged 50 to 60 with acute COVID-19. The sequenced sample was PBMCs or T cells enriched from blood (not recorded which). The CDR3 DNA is TGTGCCTGGCGAAAACAGGGGGCAGGGTTGGGTGAGCAGTTCTTC. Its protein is CAWRKQGAGLGEQFF.